This T cell receptor (beta chain) was obtained from a study of beta chain features in type 1 diabetes. Expressed TCRB transcripts were sequenced because the isolated RNA had all been reverse transcribed beforehand. Sequencing used immunoSEQ multiplex PCR; TCRdb keeps in-frame clones, though not all of them. Among 900,000 or so clones listed, 15% to 20% were seen once. The CDR3 has 15 residues. Germline V CDR1 and CDR2: LGHNA, YNFKEQ. Trimming removed 0 bases at V and 3 bases at J, with 12 bases between. The sequence was collected from a woman aged 18-29 years in good health. The chain joins TRBV4-2 to TRBJ2-7; D might be TRBD1 or TRBD2, each matching 5 bases. Source material: naive CD4+ T cells from blood. As DNA, the CDR3 is TGTGCCAGCAGCCAAGAGCGGCAGGGAGACTACGAGCAGTACTTC. This encodes CASSQERQGDYEQYF.